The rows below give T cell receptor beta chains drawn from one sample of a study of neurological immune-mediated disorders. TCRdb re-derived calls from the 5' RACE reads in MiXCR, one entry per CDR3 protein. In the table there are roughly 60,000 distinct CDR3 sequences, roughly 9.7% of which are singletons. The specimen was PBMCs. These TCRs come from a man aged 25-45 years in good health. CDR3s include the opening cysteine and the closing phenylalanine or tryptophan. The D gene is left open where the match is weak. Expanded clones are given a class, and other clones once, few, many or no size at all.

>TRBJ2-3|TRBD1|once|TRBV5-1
TGCGCCAACAGCTTACTTTCAGGGGGAGCAGATACGCAGTATTTT
CANSLLSGGADTQYF
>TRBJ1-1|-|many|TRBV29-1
TGCAGCGTTGAAGAGGGCGAGGCTGAAGCTTTCTTT
CSVEEGEAEAFF
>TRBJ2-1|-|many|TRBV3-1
TGTGCCAGCACCTCCAACCGGGGTAATGAGCAGTTCTTC
CASTSNRGNEQFF
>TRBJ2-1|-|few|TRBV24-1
TGTGCCACCAGTGACCAAGGACTGGTCGATGAGCAGTTCTTC
CATSDQGLVDEQFF
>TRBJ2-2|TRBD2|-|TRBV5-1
TGCGCCAGCAGCTGGGGACTAGCGGGAAACACCCGGGAGCTGTTTTTT
CASSWGLAGNTRELFF
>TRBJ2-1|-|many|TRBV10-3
TGTGCCATCAGTGAGCTGAGCAATGAGCAGTTCTTC
CAISELSNEQFF
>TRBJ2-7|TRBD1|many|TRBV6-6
TGTGCCAGCAGTTCCGGGACAGGGTTCGAGCAGTACTTC
CASSSGTGFEQYF
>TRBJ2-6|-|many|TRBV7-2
TGTGCCAGCAGCCCGAAGGGTCACTCTGGGGCCAACGTCCTGACTTTC
CASSPKGHSGANVLTF
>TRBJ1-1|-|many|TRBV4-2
TGTGCCAGCAGCCAAGTTGAAGGGACTGAAGCTTTCTTT
CASSQVEGTEAFF
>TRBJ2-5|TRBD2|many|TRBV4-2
TGTGCCAGCAGCCAAGTGGCGCGGGAGTACCAAGAGACCCAGTACTTC
CASSQVAREYQETQYF
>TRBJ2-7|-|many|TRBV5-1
TGCGCCAGCAGCTTGGCCGGGAGACACCACTCCTACGAGCAGTACTTC
CASSLAGRHHSYEQYF
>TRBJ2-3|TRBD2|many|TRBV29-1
TGCAGCGTTGTGGCGGGAGGGCCCACAGATACGCAGTATTTT
CSVVAGGPTDTQYF
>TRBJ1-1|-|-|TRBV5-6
TGTGTCAGCAGCTTGGTCCAGGGGAACACTGAAGCTTTCTTT
CVSSLVQGNTEAFF
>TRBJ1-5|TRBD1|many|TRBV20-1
TGCAGTGCTAGACGGACAGGGGCCAATCAGCCCCAGCATTTT
CSARRTGANQPQHF
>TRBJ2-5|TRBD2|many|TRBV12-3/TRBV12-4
TGTGCCAGCAGTTCGGTAGCGGGGGAAGAGACCCAGTACTTC
CASSSVAGEETQYF
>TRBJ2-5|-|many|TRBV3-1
TGTGCCAGCAACCAACATAGCGGAAAAGAGACCCAGTACTTC
CASNQHSGKETQYF
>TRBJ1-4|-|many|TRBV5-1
TGCGCCAGCAGCTTCACCCAGGCTAATGAAAAACTGTTTTTT
CASSFTQANEKLFF
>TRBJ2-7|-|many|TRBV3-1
TGTGCCAGCAGCCCCGATCCGGGAGCCTACGAGCAGTACTTC
CASSPDPGAYEQYF
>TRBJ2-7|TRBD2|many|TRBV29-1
TGCAGCGCTATGGGACTAGCGGGAGGGAGCGAGCAGTACTTC
CSAMGLAGGSEQYF
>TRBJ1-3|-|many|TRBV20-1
TGCAGTGCTGATTCCTCAGGGGACTCTGGAAACACCATATATTTT
CSADSSGDSGNTIYF
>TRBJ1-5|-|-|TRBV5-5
TGTGCCAGCAGCTTTTCCCCCTCCTTGATTGAACTGGCCCAGCATTTT
CASSFSPSLIELAQHF
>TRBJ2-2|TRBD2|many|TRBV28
TGTGCCAGCAGTCCCCGGGGTAGCGGGACCAACACCGGGGAGCTGTTTTTT
CASSPRGSGTNTGELFF
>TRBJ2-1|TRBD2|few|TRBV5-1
TGCGCCAGCAGCTCGGGGGGACTCTACAATGAGCAGTTCTTC
CASSSGGLYNEQFF
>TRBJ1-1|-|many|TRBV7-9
TGTGCCAGCAGCGCCCCTGGCCGGGGCCACACTGAAGCTTTCTTT
CASSAPGRGHTEAFF
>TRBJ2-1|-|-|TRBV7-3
TGTGCCAGCAGCTTAACGTCAATAACGCGGCAGTTCTTC
CASSLTSITRQFF
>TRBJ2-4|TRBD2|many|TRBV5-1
TGCGCCAGCAGCTTGCTAACTAGCGGTAATCTAGCCAAAAACATTCAGTACTTC
CASSLLTSGNLAKNIQYF
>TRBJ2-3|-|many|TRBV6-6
TGTGCCAGCAGTACACGCACAGATACGCAGTATTTT
CASSTRTDTQYF
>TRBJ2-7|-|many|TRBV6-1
TGTGCCAGCAGTGCCCCAGGGGCCTACGAGCAGTACTTC
CASSAPGAYEQYF
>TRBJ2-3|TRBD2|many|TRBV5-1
TGCGCCAGCAGCCCGGGCGGGAGTGATACGCAGTATTTT
CASSPGGSDTQYF
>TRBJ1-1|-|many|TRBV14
TGTGCCAGCAGCCAACAGGGTTCGGTCACTGAAGCTTTCTTT
CASSQQGSVTEAFF
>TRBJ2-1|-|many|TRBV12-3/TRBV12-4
TGTGCCAGCAGTGCCTTGGGGAGCTCCTACAATGAGCAGTTCTTC
CASSALGSSYNEQFF
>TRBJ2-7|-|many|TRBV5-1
TGCGCCAGCAGTCTTACCTGGACTTCCTACGAGCAGTACTTC
CASSLTWTSYEQYF
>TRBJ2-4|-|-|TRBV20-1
TGCAGTGCTAAAGGGGTCGGGAACATTCAGTACTTC
CSAKGVGNIQYF
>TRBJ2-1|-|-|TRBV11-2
TGTGCCAGCAGCTTGGCACTCCGATACTACAATGAGCAGTTCTTC
CASSLALRYYNEQFF
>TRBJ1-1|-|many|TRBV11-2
TGTGCCAGCAGCAGCGGGGGGGGGAACACTGAAGCTTTCTTT
CASSSGGGNTEAFF
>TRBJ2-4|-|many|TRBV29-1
TGCAGCGGTAGGACAGTAGCCAAAAACATTCAGTACTTC
CSGRTVAKNIQYF
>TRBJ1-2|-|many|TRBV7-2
TGTGCCAGCAGCTTGGGTGGGATCAGCGGCTACACCTTC
CASSLGGISGYTF
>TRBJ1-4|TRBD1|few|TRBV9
TGTGCCAGCAGCGCCCCAGGGGGTGCAACTAATGAAAAACTGTTTTTT
CASSAPGGATNEKLFF
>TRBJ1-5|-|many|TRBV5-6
TGTGCCAGCAGCTTGTTTGGGGTCAACGGCAATCAGCCCCAGCATTTT
CASSLFGVNGNQPQHF
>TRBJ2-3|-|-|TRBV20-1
TGCAGTGCCCGGACAGGTGGCGGGACAGATATGCAGTATTTT
CSARTGGGTDMQYF
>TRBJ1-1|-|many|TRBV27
TGTGCCAGCAGATCGGGGGGGAACACTGAAGCTTTCTTT
CASRSGGNTEAFF
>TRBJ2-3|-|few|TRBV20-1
TGCAGTGCTAGAAGGATCGACACAGATACGCAGTATTTT
CSARRIDTDTQYF
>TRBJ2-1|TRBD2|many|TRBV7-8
TGTGCCAGCAGCGAGATAGCGGGGGGGAACAATGAGCAGTTCTTC
CASSEIAGGNNEQFF
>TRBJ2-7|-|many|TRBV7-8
TGTGCCAGCAGCTTAGCCGGACGATCCTACGAGCAGTACTTC
CASSLAGRSYEQYF